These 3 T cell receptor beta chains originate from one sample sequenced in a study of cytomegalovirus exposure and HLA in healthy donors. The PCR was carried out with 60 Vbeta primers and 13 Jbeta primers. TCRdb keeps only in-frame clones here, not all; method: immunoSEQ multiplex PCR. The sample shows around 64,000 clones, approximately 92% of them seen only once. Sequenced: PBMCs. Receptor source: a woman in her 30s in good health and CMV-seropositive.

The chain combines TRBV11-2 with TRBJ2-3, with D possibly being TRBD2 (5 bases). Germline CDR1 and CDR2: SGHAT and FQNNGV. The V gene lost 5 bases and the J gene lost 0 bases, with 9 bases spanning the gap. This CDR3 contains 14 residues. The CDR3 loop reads CASSPRLSTDTQYF. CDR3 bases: TGTGCCAGCAGCCCACGACTAAGCACAGATACGCAGTATTTT.

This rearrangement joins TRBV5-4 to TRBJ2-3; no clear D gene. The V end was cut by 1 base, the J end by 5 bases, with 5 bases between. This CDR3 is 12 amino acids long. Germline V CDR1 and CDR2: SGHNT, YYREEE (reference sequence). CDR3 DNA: TGTGCCAGCAGCTTGTTACAAGATACGCAGTATTTT. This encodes CASSLLQDTQYF.

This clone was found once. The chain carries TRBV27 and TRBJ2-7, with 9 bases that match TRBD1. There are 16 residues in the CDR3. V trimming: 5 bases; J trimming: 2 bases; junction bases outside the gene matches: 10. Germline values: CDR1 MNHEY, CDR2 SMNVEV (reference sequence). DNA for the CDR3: TGTGCCAGCAGTCCACCGGACAGGGGAAAACCCTACGAGCAGTACTTC. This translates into CASSPPDRGKPYEQYF.